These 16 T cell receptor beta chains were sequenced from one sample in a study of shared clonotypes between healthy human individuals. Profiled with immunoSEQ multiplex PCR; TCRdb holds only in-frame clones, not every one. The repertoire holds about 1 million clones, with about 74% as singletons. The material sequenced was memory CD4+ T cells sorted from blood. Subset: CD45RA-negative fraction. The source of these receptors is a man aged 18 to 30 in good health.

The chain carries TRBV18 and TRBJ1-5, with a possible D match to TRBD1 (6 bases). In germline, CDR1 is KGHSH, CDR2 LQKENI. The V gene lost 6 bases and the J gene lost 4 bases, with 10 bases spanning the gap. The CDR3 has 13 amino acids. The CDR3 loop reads CASSSDRNQPQHF. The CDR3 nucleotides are TGTGCCAGCTCGTCGGACAGAAATCAGCCCCAGCATTTT.

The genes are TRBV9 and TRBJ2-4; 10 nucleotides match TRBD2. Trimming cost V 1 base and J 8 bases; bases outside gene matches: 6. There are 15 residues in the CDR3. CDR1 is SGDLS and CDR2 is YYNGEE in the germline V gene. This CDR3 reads CASSVSGRGQDIQYF. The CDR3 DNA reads TGTGCCAGCAGCGTAAGCGGGAGGGGCCAGGACATTCAGTACTTC.

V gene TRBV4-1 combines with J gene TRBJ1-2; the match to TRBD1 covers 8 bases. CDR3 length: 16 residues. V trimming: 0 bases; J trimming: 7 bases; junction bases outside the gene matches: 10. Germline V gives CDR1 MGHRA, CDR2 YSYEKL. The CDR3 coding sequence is TGCGCCAGCAGCCAAGATTTAGGGCAGGGGGCGCGTGGCTACACCTTC. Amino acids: CASSQDLGQGARGYTF.

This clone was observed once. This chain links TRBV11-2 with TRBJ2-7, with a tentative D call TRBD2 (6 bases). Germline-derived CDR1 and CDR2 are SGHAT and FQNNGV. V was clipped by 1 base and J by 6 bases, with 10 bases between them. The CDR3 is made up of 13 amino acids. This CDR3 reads CASSLGAAGEQYF. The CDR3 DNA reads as TGTGCCAGCAGCTTAGGGGCAGCGGGCGAGCAGTACTTC. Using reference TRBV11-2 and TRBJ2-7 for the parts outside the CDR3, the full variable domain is EAGVAQSPRYKIIEKRQSVAFWCNPISGHATLYWYQQILGQGPKLLIQFQNNGVVDDSQLPKDRFSAERLKGVDSTLKIQPAKLEDSAVYLCASSLGAAGEQYFGPGTRLTVT.

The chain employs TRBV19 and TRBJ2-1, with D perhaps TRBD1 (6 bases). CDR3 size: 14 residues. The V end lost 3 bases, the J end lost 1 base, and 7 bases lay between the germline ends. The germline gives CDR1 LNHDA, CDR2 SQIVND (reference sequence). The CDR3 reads CASSIQGSYNEQFF. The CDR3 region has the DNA TGTGCCAGTAGTATCCAGGGGTCCTACAATGAGCAGTTCTTC.

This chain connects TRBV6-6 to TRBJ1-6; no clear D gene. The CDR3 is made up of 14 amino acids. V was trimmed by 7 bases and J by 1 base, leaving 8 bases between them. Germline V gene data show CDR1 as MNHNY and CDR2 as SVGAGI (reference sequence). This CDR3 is CASTRDSYNSPLHF. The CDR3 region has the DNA TGTGCCAGCACTAGGGATTCCTATAATTCACCCCTCCACTTT.

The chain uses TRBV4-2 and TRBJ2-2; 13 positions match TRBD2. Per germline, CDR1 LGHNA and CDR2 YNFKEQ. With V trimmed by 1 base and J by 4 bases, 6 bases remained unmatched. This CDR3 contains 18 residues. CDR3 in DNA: TGTGCCAGCAGCCAAGGTACTAGCGGGGGGGCCGGCACCGGGGAGCTGTTTTTT. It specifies CASSQGTSGGAGTGELFF.

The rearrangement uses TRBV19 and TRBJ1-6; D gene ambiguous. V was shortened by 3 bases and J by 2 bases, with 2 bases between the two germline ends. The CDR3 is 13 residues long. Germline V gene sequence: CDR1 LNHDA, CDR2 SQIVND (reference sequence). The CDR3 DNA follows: TGTGCCAGTAGTATGCCCTATAATTCACCCCTCCACTTT. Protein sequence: CASSMPYNSPLHF.

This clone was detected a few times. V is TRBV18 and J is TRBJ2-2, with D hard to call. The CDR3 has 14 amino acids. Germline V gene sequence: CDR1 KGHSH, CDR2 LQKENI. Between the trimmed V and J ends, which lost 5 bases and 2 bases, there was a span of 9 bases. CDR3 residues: CASSVQTNTGELFF. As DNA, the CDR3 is TGTGCCAGCTCAGTACAGACTAACACCGGGGAGCTGTTTTTT.

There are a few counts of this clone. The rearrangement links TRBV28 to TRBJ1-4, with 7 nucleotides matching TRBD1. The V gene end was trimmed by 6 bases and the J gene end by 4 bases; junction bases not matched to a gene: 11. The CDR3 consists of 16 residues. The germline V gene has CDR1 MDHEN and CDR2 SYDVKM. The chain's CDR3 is CASRRTRRQGNEKLFF. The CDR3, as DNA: TGTGCCAGCAGACGTACAAGGAGACAGGGTAATGAAAAACTGTTTTTT.

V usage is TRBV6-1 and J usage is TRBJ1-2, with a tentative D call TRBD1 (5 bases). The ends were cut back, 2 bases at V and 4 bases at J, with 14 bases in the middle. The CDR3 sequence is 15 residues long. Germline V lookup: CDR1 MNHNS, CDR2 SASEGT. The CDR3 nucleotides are TGTGCCAGCAGTGAATTAGCGACAGCTGTCTATGGCTACACCTTC. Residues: CASSELATAVYGYTF.

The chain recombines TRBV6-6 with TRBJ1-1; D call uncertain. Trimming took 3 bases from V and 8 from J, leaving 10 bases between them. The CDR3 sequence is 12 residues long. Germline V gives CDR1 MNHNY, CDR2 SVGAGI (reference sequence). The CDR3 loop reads CASSYSGREAFF. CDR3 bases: TGTGCCAGCAGTTATTCCGGTCGAGAAGCTTTCTTT.

Here the CDR3 DNA reads TGCGCCAGCAGTCCAGGGGTCACCGCCTACGAGCAGTACTTC. Protein sequence: CASSPGVTAYEQYF. The chain links TRBV5-1 to TRBJ2-7; TRBD1 might be the D (6 bases). The V gene lost 5 bases and the J gene lost 2 bases, with 14 bases spanning the gap. Germline CDR1 is SGHRS and CDR2 is YFSETQ. The CDR3 is 14 amino acids.

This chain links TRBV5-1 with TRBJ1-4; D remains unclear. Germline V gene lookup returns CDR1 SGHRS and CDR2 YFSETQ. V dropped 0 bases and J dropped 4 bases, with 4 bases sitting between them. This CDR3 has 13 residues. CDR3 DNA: TGCGCCAGCAGCTTGGGGATTAATGAAAAACTGTTTTTT. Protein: CASSLGINEKLFF.

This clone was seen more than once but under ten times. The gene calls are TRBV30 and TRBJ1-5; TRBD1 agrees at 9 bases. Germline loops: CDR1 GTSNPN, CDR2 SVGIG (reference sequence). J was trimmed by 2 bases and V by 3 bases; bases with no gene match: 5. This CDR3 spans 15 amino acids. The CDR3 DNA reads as TGTGCCTGGAGCACGGGACAGGGAGGCAATCAGCCCCAGCATTTT. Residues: CAWSTGQGGNQPQHF.

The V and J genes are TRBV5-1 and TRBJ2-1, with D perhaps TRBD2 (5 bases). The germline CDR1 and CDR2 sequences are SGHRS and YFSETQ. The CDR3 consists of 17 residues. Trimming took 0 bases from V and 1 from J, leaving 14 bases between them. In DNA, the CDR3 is TGCGCCAGCAGCTTGGCCGCATTAGCGTCTTCCTACAATGAGCAGTTCTTC. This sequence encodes CASSLAALASSYNEQFF.